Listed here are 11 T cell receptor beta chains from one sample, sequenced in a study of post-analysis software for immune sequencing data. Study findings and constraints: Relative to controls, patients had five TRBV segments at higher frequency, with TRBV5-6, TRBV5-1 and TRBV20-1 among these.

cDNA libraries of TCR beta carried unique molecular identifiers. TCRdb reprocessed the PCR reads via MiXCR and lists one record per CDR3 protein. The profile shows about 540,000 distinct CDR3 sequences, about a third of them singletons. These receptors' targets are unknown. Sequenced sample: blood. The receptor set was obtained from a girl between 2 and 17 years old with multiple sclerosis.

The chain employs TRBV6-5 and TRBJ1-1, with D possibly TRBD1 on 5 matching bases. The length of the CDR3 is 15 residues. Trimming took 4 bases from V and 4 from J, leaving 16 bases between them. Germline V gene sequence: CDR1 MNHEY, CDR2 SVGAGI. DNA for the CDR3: TGTGCCAGCAGTTCGAGAGGTTTTGGGGCCACTGAAGCTTTCTTT. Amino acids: CASSSRGFGATEAFF.

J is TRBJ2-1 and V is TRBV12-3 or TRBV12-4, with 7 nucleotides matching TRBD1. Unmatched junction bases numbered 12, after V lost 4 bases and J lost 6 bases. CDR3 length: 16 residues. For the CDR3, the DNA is TGTGCCAGCAGTTCGTCCGACAGGGACGGCCTCAATGAGCAGTTCTTC. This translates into CASSSSDRDGLNEQFF.

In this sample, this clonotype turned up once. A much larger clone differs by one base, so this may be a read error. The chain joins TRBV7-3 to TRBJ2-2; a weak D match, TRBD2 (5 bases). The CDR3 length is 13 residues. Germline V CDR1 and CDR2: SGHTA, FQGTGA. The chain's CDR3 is CASSPVGSGERFF. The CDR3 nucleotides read TGTGCCAGCAGCCCGGTGGGCTCCGGGGAGCGGTTTTTT.

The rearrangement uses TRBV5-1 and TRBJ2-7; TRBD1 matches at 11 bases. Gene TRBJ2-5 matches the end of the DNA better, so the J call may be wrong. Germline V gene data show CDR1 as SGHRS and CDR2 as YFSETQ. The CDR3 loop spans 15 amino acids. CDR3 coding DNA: TGCGCCAGCAGCGCCCCGGGACAGGGGGTTGAGACCCAGTACTTC. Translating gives CASSAPGQGVETQYF.

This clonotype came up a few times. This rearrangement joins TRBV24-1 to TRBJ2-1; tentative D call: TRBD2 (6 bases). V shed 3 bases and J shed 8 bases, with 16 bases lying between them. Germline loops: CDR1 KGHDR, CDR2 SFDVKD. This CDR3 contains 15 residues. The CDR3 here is CATSDRPRGGDEQFF. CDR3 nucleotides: TGTGCCACCAGTGATCGGCCCCGAGGAGGGGATGAGCAGTTCTTC.

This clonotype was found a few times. The CDR3 region has the DNA TGTGCCAGCAGCCAAACAGGGTTAGAAAAGCAGTACTTC. Its protein is CASSQTGLEKQYF. The chain recombines TRBV7-3 with TRBJ2-5, with a weak D call TRBD1 (6 bases). V was pared by 5 bases and J by 11 bases, with 18 bases between. The V gene's germline CDR1 is SGHTA and CDR2 FQGTGA. The length of the CDR3 is 13 residues. Drawing the rest from reference TRBV7-3 and TRBJ2-5, the complete variable domain is GAGVSQTPSNKVTEKGKYVELRCDPISGHTALYWYRQSLGQGPEFLIYFQGTGAADDSGLPNDRFFAVRPEGSVSTLKIQRTERGDSAVYLCASSQTGLEKQYFGPGTRLLVL.

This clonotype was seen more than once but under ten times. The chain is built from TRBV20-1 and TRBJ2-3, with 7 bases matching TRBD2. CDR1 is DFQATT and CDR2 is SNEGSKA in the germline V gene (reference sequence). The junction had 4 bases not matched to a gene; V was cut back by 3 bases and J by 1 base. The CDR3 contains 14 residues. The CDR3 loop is CSASRGVRTDTQYF. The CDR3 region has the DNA TGCAGTGCTAGCCGGGGGGTTCGCACAGATACGCAGTATTTT.

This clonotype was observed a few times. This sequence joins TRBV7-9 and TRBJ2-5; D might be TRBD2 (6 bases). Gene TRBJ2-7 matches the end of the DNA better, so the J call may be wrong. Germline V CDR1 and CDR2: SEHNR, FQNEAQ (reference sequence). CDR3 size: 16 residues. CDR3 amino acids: CASSQVVSRGASEQYF. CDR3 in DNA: TGTGCCAGCAGCCAAGTCGTCTCGCGGGGAGCCTCCGAGCAGTACTTC.

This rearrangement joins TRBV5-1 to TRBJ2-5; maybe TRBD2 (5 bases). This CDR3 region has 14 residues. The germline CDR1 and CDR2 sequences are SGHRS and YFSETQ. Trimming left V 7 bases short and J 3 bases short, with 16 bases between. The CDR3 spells CASLDTRTEETQYF. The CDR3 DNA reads TGCGCCAGCCTCGACACTAGGACTGAAGAGACCCAGTACTTC.

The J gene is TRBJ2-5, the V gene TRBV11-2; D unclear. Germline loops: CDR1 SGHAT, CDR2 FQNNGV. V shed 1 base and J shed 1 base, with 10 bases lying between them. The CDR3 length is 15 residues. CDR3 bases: TGTGCCAGCAGCTTAGTCGGTGCCTCCCAAGAGACCCAGTACTTC. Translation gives CASSLVGASQETQYF.

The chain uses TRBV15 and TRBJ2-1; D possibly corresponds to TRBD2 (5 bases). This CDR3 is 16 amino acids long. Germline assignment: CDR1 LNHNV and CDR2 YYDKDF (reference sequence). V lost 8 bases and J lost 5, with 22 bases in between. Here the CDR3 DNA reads TGTGCCACCCGTGCCCTCGGGGAATACCTAAACAATGAGCAGTTCTTC. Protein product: CATRALGEYLNNEQFF.